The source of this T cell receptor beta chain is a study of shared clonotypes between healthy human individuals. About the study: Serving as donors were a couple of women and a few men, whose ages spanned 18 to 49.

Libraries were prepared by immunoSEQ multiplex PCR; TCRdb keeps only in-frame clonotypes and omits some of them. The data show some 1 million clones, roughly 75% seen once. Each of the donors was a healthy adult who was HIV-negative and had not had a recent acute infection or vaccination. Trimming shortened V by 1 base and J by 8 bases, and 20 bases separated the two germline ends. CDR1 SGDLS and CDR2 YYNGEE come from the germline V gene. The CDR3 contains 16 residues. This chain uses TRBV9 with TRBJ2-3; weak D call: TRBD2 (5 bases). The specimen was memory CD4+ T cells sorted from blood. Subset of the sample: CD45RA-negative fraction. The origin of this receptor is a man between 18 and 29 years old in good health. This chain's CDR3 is CASSVHADPGSGTQYF. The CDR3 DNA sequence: TGTGCCAGCAGCGTACACGCGGATCCGGGGTCTGGTACGCAGTATTTT.